The present TCR beta chain was sequenced within a study of T-cell reconstitution after alpha-beta-depleted transplantation in children. Study-wide results and limits: T cells produced anew were the main source of T-cell counts and diversity one year after transplant. After transplant, at about two months, alpha-beta T cells were reportedly derived from several hundred expanded graft clones. The origin of high day-60 TCRbeta diversity in some patients lay in surviving recipient T cells and thymic progenitors.

In this sample, this clonotype turned up a few times. Antigen specificity is unknown. Unique molecular identifiers were used in preparing the TCRbeta library. TCRdb called the PCR reads again in MiXCR, with one record for every CDR3 protein. The data contain about 300,000 distinct CDR3 sequences, 10% of them singletons. Sequenced material: PBMCs, taken before TCRalphabeta/CD19-depleted stem cell transplant. The clonotype originates from a boy under two years old with acute myeloid leukemia, due to receive a stem cell transplant.

CDR3 nucleotide sequence: TGTGCCAGCTACAGCTTACCCTACAATGAGCAGTTCTTC. The encoded protein is CASYSLPYNEQFF. V usage is TRBV7-9 and J usage is TRBJ2-1, with D unclear. The CDR3 contains 13 residues. V was trimmed by 8 bases and J by 2 bases, leaving 10 bases between them. Looked up from germline, CDR1 is SEHNR and CDR2 is FQNEAQ (reference sequence).